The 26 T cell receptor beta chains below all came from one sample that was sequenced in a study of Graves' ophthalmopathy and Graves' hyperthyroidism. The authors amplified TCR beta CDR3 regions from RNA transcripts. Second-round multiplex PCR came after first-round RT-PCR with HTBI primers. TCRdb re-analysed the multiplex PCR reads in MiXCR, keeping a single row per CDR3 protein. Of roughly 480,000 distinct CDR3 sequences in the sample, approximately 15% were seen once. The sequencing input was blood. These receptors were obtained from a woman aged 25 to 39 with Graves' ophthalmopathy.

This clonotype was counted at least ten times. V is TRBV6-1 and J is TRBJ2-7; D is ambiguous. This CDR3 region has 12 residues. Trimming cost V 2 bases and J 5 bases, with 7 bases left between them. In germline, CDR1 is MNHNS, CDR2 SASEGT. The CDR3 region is CASSELVNEQYF. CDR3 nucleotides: TGTGCCAGCAGTGAATTAGTAAACGAGCAGTACTTC.

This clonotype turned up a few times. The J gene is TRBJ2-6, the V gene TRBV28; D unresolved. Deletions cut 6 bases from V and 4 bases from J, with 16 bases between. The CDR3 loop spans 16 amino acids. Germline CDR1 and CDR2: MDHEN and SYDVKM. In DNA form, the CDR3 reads TGTGCCAGCAGCCCAAACGGTATTGGGGGGGCCAACGTCCTGACTTTC. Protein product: CASSPNGIGGANVLTF.

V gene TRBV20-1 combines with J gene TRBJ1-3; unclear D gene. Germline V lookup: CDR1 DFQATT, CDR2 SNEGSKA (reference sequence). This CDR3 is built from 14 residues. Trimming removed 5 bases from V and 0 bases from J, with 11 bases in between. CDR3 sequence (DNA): TGCAGTGCTGAACCGGCCCACTCTGGAAACACCATATATTTT. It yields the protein CSAEPAHSGNTIYF.

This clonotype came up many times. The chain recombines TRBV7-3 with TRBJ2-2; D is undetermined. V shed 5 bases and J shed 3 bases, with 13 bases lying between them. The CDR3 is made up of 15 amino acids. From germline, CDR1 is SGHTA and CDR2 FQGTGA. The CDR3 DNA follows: TGTGCCAGCAGCCCAGACCGACTGGACACCGGGGAGCTGTTTTTT. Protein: CASSPDRLDTGELFF.

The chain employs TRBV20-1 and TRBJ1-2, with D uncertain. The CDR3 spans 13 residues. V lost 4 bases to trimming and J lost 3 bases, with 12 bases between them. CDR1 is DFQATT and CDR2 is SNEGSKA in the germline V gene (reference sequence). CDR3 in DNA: TGCAGTGCTATGCCGGGCAGAGACTATGGCTACACCTTC. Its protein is CSAMPGRDYGYTF.

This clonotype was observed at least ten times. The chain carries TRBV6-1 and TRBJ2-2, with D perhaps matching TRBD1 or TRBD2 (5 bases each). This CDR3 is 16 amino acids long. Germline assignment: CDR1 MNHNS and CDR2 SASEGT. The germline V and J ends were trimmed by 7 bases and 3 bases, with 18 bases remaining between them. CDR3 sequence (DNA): TGTGCCAGCACCTTACGACCGGGGCAGGACACCGGGGAGCTGTTTTTT. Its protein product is CASTLRPGQDTGELFF.

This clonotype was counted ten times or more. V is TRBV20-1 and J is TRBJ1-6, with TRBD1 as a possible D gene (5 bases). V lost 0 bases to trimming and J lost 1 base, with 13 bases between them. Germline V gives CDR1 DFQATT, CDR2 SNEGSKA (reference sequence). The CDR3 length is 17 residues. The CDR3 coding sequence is TGCAGTGCTAGAGATAGCACCGACAGTTCCTATAATTCACCCCTCCACTTT. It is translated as CSARDSTDSSYNSPLHF.

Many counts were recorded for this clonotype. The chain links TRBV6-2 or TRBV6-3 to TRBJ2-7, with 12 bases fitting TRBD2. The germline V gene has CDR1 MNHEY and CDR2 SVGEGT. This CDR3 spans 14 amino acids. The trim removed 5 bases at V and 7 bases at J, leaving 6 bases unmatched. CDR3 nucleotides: TGTGCCAGCAGTCCTGGACTAGCGGGGTTTGAGCAGTACTTC. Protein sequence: CASSPGLAGFEQYF.

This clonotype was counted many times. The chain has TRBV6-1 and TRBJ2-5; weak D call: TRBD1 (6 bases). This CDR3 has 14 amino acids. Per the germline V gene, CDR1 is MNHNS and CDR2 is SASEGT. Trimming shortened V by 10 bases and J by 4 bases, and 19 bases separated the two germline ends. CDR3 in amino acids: CATRHPGQGETQYF. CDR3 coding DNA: TGTGCCACCCGACACCCGGGACAAGGAGAGACCCAGTACTTC.

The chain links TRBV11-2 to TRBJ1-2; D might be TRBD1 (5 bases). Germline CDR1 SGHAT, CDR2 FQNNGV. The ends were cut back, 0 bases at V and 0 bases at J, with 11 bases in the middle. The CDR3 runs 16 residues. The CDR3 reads CASSLDGRQPNYGYTF. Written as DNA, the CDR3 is TGTGCCAGCAGCTTAGATGGGAGACAGCCTAACTATGGCTACACCTTC.

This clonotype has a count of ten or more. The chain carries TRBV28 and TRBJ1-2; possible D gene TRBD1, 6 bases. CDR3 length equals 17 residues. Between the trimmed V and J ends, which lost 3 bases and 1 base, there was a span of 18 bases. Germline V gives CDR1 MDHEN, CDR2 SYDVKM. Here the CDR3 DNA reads TGTGCCAGCAGTTTTGGGGACAACCACCTCCTTAACTATGGCTACACCTTC. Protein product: CASSFGDNHLLNYGYTF.

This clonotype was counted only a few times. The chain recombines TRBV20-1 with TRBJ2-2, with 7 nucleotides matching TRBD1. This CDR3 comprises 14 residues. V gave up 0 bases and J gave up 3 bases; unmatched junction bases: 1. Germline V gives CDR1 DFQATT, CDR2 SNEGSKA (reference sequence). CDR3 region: CSARDQGDTGELFF. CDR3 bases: TGCAGTGCTAGAGATCAGGGGGACACCGGGGAGCTGTTTTTT.

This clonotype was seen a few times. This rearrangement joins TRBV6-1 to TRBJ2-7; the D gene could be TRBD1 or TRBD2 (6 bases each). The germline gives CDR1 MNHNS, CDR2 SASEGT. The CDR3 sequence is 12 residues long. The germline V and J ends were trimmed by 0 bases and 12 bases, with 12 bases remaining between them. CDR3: CASSEARGRRYF. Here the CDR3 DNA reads TGTGCCAGCAGTGAAGCAAGGGGGAGGCGGTACTTC.

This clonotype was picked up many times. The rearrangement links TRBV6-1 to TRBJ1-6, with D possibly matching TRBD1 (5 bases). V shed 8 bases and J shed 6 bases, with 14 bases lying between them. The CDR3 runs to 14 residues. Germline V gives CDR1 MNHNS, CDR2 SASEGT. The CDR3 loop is CASSMGQLNSPLHF. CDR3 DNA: TGTGCCAGCTCAATGGGGCAGCTTAATTCACCCCTCCACTTT.

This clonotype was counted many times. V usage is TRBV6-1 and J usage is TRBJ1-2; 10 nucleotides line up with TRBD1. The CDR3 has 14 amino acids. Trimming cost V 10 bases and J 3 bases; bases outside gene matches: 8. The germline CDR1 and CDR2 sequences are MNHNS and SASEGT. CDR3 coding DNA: TGTGCCACCCTCGACAGGGGGCGAGACTATGGCTACACCTTC. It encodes CATLDRGRDYGYTF.

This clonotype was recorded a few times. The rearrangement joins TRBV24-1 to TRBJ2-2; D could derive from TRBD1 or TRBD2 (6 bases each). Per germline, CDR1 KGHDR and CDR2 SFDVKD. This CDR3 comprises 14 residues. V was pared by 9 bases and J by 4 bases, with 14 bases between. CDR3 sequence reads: CATQAQGGTGELFF. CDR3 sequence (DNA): TGTGCCACCCAGGCACAGGGAGGCACCGGGGAGCTGTTTTTT.

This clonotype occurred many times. The CDR3 DNA reads as TGCAGTGCTACAGAAGGACACCATAGCAATCAGCCCCAGCATTTT. It codes for CSATEGHHSNQPQHF. The chain carries TRBV20-1 and TRBJ1-5; D perhaps matches TRBD1 (5 bases). Per germline, CDR1 DFQATT and CDR2 SNEGSKA (reference sequence). The V and J ends lost 4 bases and 0 bases respectively, with 13 bases between them. The CDR3 loop spans 15 amino acids.

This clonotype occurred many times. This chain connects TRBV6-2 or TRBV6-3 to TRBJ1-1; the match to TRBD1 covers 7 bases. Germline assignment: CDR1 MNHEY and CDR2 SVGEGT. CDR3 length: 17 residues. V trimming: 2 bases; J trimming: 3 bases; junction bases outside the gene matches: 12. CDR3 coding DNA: TGTGCCAGCAGTTACCGGACAGGAACCTATCAGGACACTGAAGCTTTCTTT. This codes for CASSYRTGTYQDTEAFF.

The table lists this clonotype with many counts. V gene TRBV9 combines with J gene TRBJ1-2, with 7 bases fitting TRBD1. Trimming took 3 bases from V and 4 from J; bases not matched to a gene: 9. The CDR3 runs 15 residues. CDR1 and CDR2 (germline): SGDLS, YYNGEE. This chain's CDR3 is CASSAGGQVFYGYTF. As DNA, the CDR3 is TGTGCCAGCAGCGCTGGCGGACAGGTTTTCTATGGCTACACCTTC.

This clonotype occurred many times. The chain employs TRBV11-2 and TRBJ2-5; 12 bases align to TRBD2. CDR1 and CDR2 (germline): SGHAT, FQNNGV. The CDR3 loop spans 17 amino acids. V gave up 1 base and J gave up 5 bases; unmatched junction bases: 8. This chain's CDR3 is CASSLGLAGGPWETQYF. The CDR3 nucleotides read TGTGCCAGCAGCTTAGGTCTAGCGGGGGGGCCTTGGGAGACCCAGTACTTC.

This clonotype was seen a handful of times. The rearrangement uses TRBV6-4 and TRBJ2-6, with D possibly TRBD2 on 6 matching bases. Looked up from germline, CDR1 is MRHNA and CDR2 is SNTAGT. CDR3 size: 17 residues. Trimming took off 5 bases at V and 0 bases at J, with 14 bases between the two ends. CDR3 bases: TGTGCCAGCAGTCGTTCAGCGGGCCGCTCTGGGGCCAACGTCCTGACTTTC. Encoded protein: CASSRSAGRSGANVLTF.

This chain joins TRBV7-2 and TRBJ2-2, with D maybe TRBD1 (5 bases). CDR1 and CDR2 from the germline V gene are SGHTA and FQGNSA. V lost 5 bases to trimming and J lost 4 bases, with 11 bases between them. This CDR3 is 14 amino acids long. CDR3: CASSRATATGELFF. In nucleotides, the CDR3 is TGTGCCAGCAGCCGCGCGACAGCCACCGGGGAGCTGTTTTTT.

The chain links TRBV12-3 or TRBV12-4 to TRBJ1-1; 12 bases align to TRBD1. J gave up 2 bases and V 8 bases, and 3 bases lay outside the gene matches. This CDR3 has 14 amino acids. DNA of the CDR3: TGTGCCAGCGGGGACAGGGGGCTTAACACTGAAGCTTTCTTT. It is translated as CASGDRGLNTEAFF.

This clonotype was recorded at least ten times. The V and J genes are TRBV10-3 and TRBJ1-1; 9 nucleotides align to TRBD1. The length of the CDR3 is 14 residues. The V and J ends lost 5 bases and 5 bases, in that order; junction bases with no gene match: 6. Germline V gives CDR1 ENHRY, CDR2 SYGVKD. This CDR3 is CAISSRTGETEAFF. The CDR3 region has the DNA TGTGCCATCAGTTCCAGGACAGGGGAGACTGAAGCTTTCTTT.

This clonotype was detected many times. The DNA for the CDR3 is TGTGCCAGCAGTGAGGAAGCCGACACAGATACGCAGTATTTT. Protein sequence: CASSEEADTDTQYF. J is TRBJ2-3 and V is TRBV6-1; D gene ambiguous. Deletions cut 3 bases from V and 2 bases from J, with 9 bases between. The CDR3 runs 14 residues. Germline V gene lookup returns CDR1 MNHNS and CDR2 SASEGT.

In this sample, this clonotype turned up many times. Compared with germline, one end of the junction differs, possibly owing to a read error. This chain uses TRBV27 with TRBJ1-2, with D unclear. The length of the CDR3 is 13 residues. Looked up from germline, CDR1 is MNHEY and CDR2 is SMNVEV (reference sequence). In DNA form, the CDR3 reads TGTGCCAGCAGTGCTTCGACGCCTAAGGAACCACAATTC. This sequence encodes CASSASTPKEPQF.